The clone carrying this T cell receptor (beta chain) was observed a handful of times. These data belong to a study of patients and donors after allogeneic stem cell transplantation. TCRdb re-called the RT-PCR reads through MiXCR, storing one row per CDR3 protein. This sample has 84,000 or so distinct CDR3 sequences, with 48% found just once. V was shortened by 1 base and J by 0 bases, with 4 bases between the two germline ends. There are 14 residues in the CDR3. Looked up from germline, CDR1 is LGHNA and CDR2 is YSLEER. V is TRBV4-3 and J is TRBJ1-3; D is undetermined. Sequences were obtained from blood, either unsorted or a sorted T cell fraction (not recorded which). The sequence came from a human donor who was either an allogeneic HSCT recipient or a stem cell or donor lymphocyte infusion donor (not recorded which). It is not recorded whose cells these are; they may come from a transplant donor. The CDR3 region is CASSQGRSGNTIYF. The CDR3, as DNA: TGCGCCAGCAGCCAAGGCCGCTCTGGAAACACCATATATTTT.